This TCR beta chain was profiled in a study of post-analysis software for immune sequencing data. Study summary: Some patients lacked subtype; others had relapsing-remitting, secondary progressive or progressive-relapsing disease.

Incorporated into the TCR beta cDNA libraries were unique molecular identifiers, which served to reduce PCR and sequencing biases. T cells numbering about 1 to 11 million yielded approximately 500,000 cDNA molecules. TCRdb recomputed calls from the PCR reads with MiXCR, one row per CDR3 protein. The sample has about 800,000 distinct CDR3 sequences, approximately 30% seen once. Study findings and constraints: Relative to controls, patients had several TRBV segments at higher frequency, with TRBV5-6, TRBV5-1 and TRBV20-1 among these. Normalized Chao1 diversity was significantly lower in multiple sclerosis patients than in controls.

CDR1 is MNHEY and CDR2 is SVGAGI in the germline V gene. V lost 7 bases and J lost 3, with 19 bases in between. The CDR3 has 15 amino acids. In its sample, this clonotype was seen a few times. Its matching antigen is unknown. This receptor was identified in a girl between 5 and 17 years old with multiple sclerosis. The genes are TRBV6-5 and TRBJ2-7; TRBD1 is a possible D gene (6 bases). The sample was blood. The CDR3: CASTNVRDIHYEQYF. CDR3 coding DNA: TGTGCCAGCACCAACGTCCGGGACATCCACTACGAGCAGTACTTC.